These T cell receptor beta chains were read from a single sample in a study of blood T cells in healthy people across ages. From the 5' RACE reads, TCRdb called clonotypes with MiXCR, one entry per CDR3 protein. Altogether 550,000 to 650,000 distinct CDR3 sequences are present, over 25% being singletons, with the ten largest covering approximately 3.7%. The sample was also linked to a second study, of T cells of mothers and their children.

Sequencing was done on a sample of blood. All receptors derive from a boy aged 2 to 10 in good health. Both conserved end residues are part of each CDR3. The D gene is left open where the match is weak. The size field is filled for only some rows; it gives once, few, many or a size class.

CDR3: CASSRLGLYEQHF; DNA: TGTGCCAGCAGCCGACTAGGTCTCTACGAGCAGCACTTC; J: TRBJ2-1; V: TRBV2; size: -; D: -
CDR3: CSVEERTGGFTEAFF; DNA: TGCAGCGTTGAAGAACGGACAGGGGGCTTCACTGAAGCTTTCTTT; J: TRBJ1-1; V: TRBV29-1; size: -; D: TRBD1
CDR3: CAWSANKGARFGNTIYF; DNA: TGTGCCTGGAGTGCCAACAAGGGGGCGAGGTTCGGAAACACCATATATTTT; J: TRBJ1-3; V: TRBV30; size: -; D: TRBD1
CDR3: CASSDPWTSAQTQYF; DNA: TGTGCCAGCAGTGACCCTTGGACTAGCGCGCAGACCCAGTACTTC; J: TRBJ2-5; V: TRBV25-1; size: few; D: TRBD2
CDR3: CSVRGLITDTQYF; DNA: TGCAGCGTTCGGGGACTGATCACAGATACGCAGTATTTT; J: TRBJ2-3; V: TRBV29-1; size: -; D: -
CDR3: CSALASNTDTQYF; DNA: TGCAGTGCTTTAGCGTCCAACACAGATACGCAGTATTTT; J: TRBJ2-3; V: TRBV20-1; size: few; D: -
CDR3: CASSLSEQRTINYGYTF; DNA: TGTGCCAGCTCACTATCGGAACAGCGAACGATTAACTATGGCTACACCTTC; J: TRBJ1-2; V: TRBV18; size: few; D: -
CDR3: CASSSINGLRGQFF; DNA: TGTGCCAGCAGTTCAATAAACGGACTGAGAGGGCAGTTCTTC; J: TRBJ2-1; V: TRBV27; size: -; D: -
CDR3: CASSLVWGNTGELFF; DNA: TGTGCCAGCAGCTTAGTATGGGGGAACACCGGGGAGCTGTTTTTT; J: TRBJ2-2; V: TRBV7-2; size: -; D: -
CDR3: CASSGDYIYEQYF; DNA: TGTGCCAGCAGTGGGGACTACATCTACGAGCAGTACTTC; J: TRBJ2-7; V: TRBV12-3/TRBV12-4; size: few; D: TRBD2
CDR3: CASSDSAGGPEGELFF; DNA: TGTGCCAGCAGTGACTCCGCGGGGGGCCCTGAGGGGGAGCTGTTTTTT; J: TRBJ2-2; V: TRBV6-4; size: -; D: TRBD2
CDR3: CSARDPRGGVQPQETQYF; DNA: TGCAGTGCTAGAGACCCTAGGGGGGGCGTCCAACCTCAAGAGACCCAGTACTTC; J: TRBJ2-5; V: TRBV20-1; size: few; D: -
CDR3: CASSLGTSGNQETQYF; DNA: TGTGCCAGCAGCCTCGGGACTAGCGGAAACCAAGAGACCCAGTACTTC; J: TRBJ2-5; V: TRBV7-3; size: -; D: TRBD2
CDR3: CASRRLAGVGDTQYF; DNA: TGTGCCAGCAGGAGATTAGCGGGAGTGGGGGATACGCAGTATTTT; J: TRBJ2-3; V: TRBV7-2; size: -; D: TRBD2
CDR3: CASSLQGTSGNTIYF; DNA: TGTGCCAGCAGCTTACAGGGGACCTCTGGAAACACCATATATTTT; J: TRBJ1-3; V: TRBV7-9; size: few; D: -
CDR3: CASSLRDITTNEKLFF; DNA: TGTGCCAGCTCGCTCCGGGACATAACAACTAATGAAAAACTGTTTTTT; J: TRBJ1-4; V: TRBV18; size: -; D: -
CDR3: CSSSGTRGYEQYF; DNA: TGCAGTTCCTCCGGGACTAGAGGATACGAGCAGTACTTC; J: TRBJ2-7; V: TRBV20-1; size: few; D: TRBD2